This T cell receptor beta chain was retrieved from a study of post-analysis software for immune sequencing data. Study context: Progressive-relapsing, secondary progressive and relapsing-remitting multiple sclerosis were among the disease courses included. General study results and limits: The study found TRBV5-6, TRBV5-1 and TRBV20-1 among four to six TRBV segments more frequent in patients than controls.

Germline loops: CDR1 MDHEN, CDR2 SYDVKM. There are 18 residues in the CDR3. V shed 3 bases and J shed 0 bases, with 15 bases lying between them. This clonotype came up a few times. The antigen is not known. The authors incorporated unique molecular identifiers into the TCR beta cDNA libraries. TCRdb re-derived calls from the PCR reads in MiXCR, one entry per CDR3 protein. This repertoire shows 820,000 or so distinct CDR3 sequences, approximately 53% found once; its top ten account for 4% to 5.5%. The receptor's source is a girl between 5 and 17 years old with multiple sclerosis. Sequencing was performed on blood. The chain recombines TRBV28 with TRBJ1-6, with D hard to call. CDR3 protein: CASSFGIAGSSYNSPLHF. The CDR3 nucleotides read TGTGCCAGCAGTTTCGGCATTGCGGGCAGCTCCTATAATTCACCCCTCCACTTT.